This entry describes one T cell receptor beta chain. The CDR3 extends over 15 amino acids. Trimming left V 3 bases short and J 0 bases short, with 6 bases between. CDR1 ENHRY and CDR2 SYGVKD come from the germline V gene. The sample originates from a study of blood T cell repertoires in COVID-19. Study in general: From the United States, Italy and Spain came samples of acute and convalescent COVID-19. The cDNA or gDNA used as material had been derived from T cells, B-cell-depleted T cells, or PBMCs.

The table came from immunoSEQ multiplex PCR; TCRdb's copy has only in-frame clones and leaves some out. The table lists 35,000 to 50,000 clones, approximately 78% of them singletons. V is TRBV10-3 and J is TRBJ1-6; unclear D gene. The receptor comes from a man between 60 and 70 years old in a cohort sampled during active COVID-19. The sequenced sample was peripheral blood. The CDR3 region has the DNA TGTGCCATCAGTGACACGAGCTCCTATAATTCACCCCTCCACTTT. Translated: CAISDTSSYNSPLHF.